The rows below give T cell receptor beta chains drawn from one sample of a study of blood T cells in healthy people across ages. MiXCR was run by TCRdb on the 5' RACE reads, yielding one entry per CDR3 protein. The sample shows roughly 800,000 distinct CDR3 sequences, around a quarter of them seen only once. The same specimen was also included in a second study, on T cells of mothers and their children.

Sequenced material: blood. The source of these receptors is a boy younger than 18 in good health. Both conserved end residues are part of each CDR3. The D gene is left open where the match is weak. A clone size is listed for some rows: how often the clone was seen (once, few, many), or a class if it is expanded.

D gene,J gene,clone size,V gene,CDR3 DNA,CDR3 protein
TRBD1,TRBJ2-7,.,TRBV4-1,TGCGCCAGCAGCCAAAGGACAGGTGGGGTCTCCTACGAGCAGTACTTC,CASSQRTGGVSYEQYF
.,TRBJ2-1,.,TRBV5-5,TGTGCCAGCAGCCACGGACAATATGGGCAGTTCTTC,CASSHGQYGQFF
TRBD1,TRBJ2-7,few,TRBV3-1,TGTGCCAGCAGCCAGAACAACCGGGACAGGGCCTACGAGCAGTACTTC,CASSQNNRDRAYEQYF
.,TRBJ1-2,.,TRBV4-3,TGCGCCAGCAGCCAAAGTGGGGGTAGAGACTATGGCTACACCTTC,CASSQSGGRDYGYTF
.,TRBJ2-4,.,TRBV25-1,TGTGTCAGCAGTGAGGCAGGGGCCAAAAACATTCAGTACTTC,CVSSEAGAKNIQYF
.,TRBJ2-7,.,TRBV7-2,TGTGCCAGCAGCTTAGGGACAGGCGGGAGAGAGCAGTACTTC,CASSLGTGGREQYF
.,TRBJ2-5,.,TRBV29-1,TGCAGCGTTTGGAACTTGCGAGAGACCCAGTACTTC,CSVWNLRETQYF
.,TRBJ2-1,many,TRBV29-1,TGCAGCGTTGGTCGGCCGGGCACTGAGCAGTTCTTC,CSVGRPGTEQFF
TRBD1,TRBJ1-4,few,TRBV28,TGTGCCAGCAGCGTATACGAAACAGGGGTAAAACTGTTTTTT,CASSVYETGVKLFF
TRBD1,TRBJ2-5,.,TRBV7-8,TGTGCCAGCAGCTCCGACAGGGAGTCGGCCCAGTACTTC,CASSSDRESAQYF
TRBD1,TRBJ2-4,.,TRBV12-3/TRBV12-4,TGTGCCAGCAGTTTAGCCTCGGGACAGGGCGTTGGCGGTTACTTC,CASSLASGQGVGGYF
TRBD1,TRBJ2-4,.,TRBV10-3,TGTGCCATCAGTTCGGACAGGCCCTTACTAGCCAAAAACATTCAGTACTTC,CAISSDRPLLAKNIQYF
TRBD1,TRBJ2-1,.,TRBV9,TGTGCCAGCAGCACCCGGGACAGTAACTGGAATGAGCAGTTCTTC,CASSTRDSNWNEQFF